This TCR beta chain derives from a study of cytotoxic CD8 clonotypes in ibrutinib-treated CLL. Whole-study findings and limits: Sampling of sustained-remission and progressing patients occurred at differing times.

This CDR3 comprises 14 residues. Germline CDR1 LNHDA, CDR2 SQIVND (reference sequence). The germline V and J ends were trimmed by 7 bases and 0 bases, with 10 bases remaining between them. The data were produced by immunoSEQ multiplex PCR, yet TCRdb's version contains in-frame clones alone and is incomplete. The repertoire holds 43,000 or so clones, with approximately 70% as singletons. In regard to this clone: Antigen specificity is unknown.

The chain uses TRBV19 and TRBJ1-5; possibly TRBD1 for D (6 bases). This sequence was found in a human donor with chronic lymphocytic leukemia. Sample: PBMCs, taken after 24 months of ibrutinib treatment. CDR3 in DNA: TGTGCCAGTAATGCAGGGGTTAGCAATCAGCCCCAGCATTTT. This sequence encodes CASNAGVSNQPQHF. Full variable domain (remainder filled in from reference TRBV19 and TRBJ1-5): DGGITQSPKYLFRKEGQNVTLSCEQNLNHDAMYWYRQDPGQGLRLIYYSQIVNDFQKGDIAEGYSVSREKKESFPLTVTSAQKNPTAFYLCASNAGVSNQPQHFGDGTRLSIL.